The present TCR beta chain was sequenced within a study of CD8 T cells in ankylosing spondylitis. From germline, CDR1 is LNHDA and CDR2 SQIVND (reference sequence). With 6 bases removed from V and 0 bases from J, the gap between germline ends came to 14 bases. CDR3 size: 15 residues. TCRdb called the 5' RACE reads again in MiXCR, with one record for every CDR3 protein. Of more than 150,000 distinct CDR3 sequences detected, 10% to 15% appear once; the ten largest clones hold 11%. This clonotype was observed at least ten times. The rearrangement links TRBV19 to TRBJ1-1; D is unclear. Sequenced input: blood, either unsorted or a sorted T cell fraction (not recorded which). This receptor was taken from a female donor with ankylosing spondylitis or in good health (not recorded which). CDR3 in DNA: TGTGCCAGTAGCCCCTTGAGAAGAATGAACACTGAAGCTTTCTTT. Its protein product is CASSPLRRMNTEAFF.